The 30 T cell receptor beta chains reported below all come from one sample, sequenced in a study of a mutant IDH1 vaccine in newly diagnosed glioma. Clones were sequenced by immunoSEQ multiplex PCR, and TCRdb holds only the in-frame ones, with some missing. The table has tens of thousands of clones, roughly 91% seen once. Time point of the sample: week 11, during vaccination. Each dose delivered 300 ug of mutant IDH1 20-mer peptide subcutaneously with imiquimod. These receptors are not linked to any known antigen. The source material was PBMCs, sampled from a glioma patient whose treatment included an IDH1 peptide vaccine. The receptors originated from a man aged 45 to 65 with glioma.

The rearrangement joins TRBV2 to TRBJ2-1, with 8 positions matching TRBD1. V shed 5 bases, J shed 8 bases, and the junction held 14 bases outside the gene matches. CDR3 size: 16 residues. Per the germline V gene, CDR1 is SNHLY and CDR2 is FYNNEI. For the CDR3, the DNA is TGTGCCAGCAGTCTTCGTCGGACAGGGTATGGGGATGAGCAGTTCTTC. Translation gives CASSLRRTGYGDEQFF.

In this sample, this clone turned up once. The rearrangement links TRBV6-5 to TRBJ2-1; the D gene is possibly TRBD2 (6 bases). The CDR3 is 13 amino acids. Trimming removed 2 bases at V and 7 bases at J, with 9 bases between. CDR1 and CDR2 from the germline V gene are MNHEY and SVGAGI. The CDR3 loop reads CASSYGGRNEQFF. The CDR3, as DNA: TGTGCCAGCAGTTACGGAGGGAGGAATGAGCAGTTCTTC.

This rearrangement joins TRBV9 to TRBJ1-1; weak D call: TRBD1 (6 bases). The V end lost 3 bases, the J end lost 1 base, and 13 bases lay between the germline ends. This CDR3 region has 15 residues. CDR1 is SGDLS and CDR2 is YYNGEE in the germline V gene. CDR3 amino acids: CASSATPQGNTEAFF. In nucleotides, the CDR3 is TGTGCCAGCAGCGCAACCCCACAGGGGAACACTGAAGCTTTCTTT. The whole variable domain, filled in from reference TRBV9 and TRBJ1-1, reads DSGVTQTPKHLITATGQRVTLRCSPRSGDLSVYWYQQSLDQGLQFLIQYYNGEERAKGNILERFSAQQFPDLHSELNLSSLELGDSALYFCASSATPQGNTEAFFGQGTRLTVV.

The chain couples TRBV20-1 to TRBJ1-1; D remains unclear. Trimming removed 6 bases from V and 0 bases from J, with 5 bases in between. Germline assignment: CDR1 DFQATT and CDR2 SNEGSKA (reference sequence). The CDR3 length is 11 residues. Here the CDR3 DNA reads TGCAGTGCCACCGTGAACACTGAAGCTTTCTTT. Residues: CSATVNTEAFF.

CDR3 amino acids: CASSQDRGRSNYGYTF. CDR3 DNA: TGCGCCAGCAGCCAAGACAGGGGGCGGTCTAACTATGGCTACACCTTC. The rearrangement joins TRBV4-3 to TRBJ1-2, with TRBD1 identical over 8 bases. Germline V gene sequence: CDR1 LGHNA, CDR2 YSLEER. The CDR3 loop spans 16 amino acids. The junction had 3 bases not matched to a gene; V was cut back by 0 bases and J by 0 bases.

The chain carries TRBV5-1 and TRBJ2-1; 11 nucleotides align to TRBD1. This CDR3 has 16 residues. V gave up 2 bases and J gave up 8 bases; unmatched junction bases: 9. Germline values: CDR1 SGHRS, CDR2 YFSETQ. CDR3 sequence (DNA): TGCGCCAGCAGCTTAGGACAGGGGGCTCCTAGGGATGAGCAGTTCTTC. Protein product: CASSLGQGAPRDEQFF.

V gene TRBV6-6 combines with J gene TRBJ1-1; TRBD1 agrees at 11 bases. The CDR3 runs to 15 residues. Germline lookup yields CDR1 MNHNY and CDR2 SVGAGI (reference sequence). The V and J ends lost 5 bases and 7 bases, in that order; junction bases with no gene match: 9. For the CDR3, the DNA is TGTGCCAGCAGTCACTGGACAGGGGGCAAGGATGAAGCTTTCTTT. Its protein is CASSHWTGGKDEAFF.

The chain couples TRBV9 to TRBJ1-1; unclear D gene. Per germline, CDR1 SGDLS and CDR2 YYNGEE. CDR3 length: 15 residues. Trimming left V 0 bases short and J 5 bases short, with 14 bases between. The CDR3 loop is CASSVGSVGKTEAFF. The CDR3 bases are TGTGCCAGCAGCGTAGGTAGTGTAGGGAAGACTGAAGCTTTCTTT.

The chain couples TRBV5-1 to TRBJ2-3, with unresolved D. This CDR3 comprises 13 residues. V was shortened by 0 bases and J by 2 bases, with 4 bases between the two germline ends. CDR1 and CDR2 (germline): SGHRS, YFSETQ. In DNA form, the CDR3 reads TGCGCCAGCAGCTTGGACCTCACAGATACGCAGTATTTT. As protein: CASSLDLTDTQYF.

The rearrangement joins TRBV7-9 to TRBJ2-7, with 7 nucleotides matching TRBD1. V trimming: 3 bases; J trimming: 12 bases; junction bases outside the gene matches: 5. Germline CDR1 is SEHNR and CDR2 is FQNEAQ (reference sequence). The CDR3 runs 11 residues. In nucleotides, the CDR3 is TGTGCCAGCAGCTTGAGGGGGCCCGCGTACTTC. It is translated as CASSLRGPAYF.

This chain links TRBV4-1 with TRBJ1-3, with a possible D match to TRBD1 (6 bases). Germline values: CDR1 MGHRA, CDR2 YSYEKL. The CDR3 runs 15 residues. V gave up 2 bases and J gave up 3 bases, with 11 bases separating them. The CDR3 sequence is CASSQLGGLGNTIYF. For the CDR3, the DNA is TGCGCCAGCAGCCAATTGGGGGGGCTTGGAAACACCATATATTTT.

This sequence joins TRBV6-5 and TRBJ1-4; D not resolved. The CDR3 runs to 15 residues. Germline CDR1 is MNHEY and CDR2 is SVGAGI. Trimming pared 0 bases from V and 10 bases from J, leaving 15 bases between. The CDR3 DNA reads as TGTGCCAGCAGTTACTCGAATGTCGTAGGTGGAAAACTGTTTTTT. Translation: CASSYSNVVGGKLFF.

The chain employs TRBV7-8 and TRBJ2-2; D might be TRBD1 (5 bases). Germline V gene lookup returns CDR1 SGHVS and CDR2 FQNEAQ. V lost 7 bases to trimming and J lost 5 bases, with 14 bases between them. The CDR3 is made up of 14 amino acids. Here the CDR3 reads CASTTRVGTGELFF. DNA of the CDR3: TGTGCCAGCACCACCAGGGTAGGGACCGGGGAGCTGTTTTTT.

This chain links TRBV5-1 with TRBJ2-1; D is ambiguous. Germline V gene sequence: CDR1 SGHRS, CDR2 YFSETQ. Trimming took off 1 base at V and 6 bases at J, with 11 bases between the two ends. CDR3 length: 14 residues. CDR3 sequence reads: CASSLLATSNEQFF. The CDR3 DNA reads TGCGCCAGCAGCTTGTTAGCTACCTCCAATGAGCAGTTCTTC.

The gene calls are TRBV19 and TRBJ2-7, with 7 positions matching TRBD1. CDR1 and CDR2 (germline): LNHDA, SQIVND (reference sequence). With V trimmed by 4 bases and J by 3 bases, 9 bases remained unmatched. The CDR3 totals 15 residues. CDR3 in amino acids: CASSTIGQADYEQYF. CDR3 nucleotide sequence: TGTGCCAGTAGTACAATAGGACAGGCGGACTACGAGCAGTACTTC.

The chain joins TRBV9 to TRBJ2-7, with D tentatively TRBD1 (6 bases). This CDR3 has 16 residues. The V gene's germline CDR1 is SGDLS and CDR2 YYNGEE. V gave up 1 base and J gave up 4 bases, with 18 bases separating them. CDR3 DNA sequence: TGTGCCAGCAGCGTAAAGGCCGGACAGACTCTATACGAGCAGTACTTC. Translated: CASSVKAGQTLYEQYF.

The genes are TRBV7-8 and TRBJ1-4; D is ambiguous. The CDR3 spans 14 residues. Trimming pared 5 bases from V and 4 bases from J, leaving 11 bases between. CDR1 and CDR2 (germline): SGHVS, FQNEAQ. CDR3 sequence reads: CASSVVTVNEKLFF. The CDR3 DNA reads TGTGCCAGCAGCGTGGTCACGGTTAATGAAAAACTGTTTTTT.

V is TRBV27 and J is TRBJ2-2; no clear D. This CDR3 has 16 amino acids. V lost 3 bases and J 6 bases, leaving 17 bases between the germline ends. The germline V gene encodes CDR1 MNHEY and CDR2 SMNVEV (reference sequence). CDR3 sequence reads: CASSFMAPRFPGELFF. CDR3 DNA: TGTGCCAGCAGTTTTATGGCACCTAGGTTTCCCGGGGAGCTGTTTTTT.

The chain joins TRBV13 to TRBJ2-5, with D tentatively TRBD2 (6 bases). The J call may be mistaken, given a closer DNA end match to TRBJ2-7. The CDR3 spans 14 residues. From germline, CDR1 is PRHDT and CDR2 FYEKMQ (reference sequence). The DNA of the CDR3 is TGTGCCAGCACCTCTCACGGGGGCTCCTACGAGCAGTACTTC. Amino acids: CASTSHGGSYEQYF.

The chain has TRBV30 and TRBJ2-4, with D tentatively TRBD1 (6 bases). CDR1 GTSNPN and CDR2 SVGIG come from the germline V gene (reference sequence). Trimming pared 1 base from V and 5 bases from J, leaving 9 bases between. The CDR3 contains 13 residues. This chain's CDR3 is CAWSGQAQNIQYF. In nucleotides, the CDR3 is TGTGCCTGGAGTGGACAGGCCCAAAACATTCAGTACTTC. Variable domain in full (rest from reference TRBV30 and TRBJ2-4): SQTIHQWPATLVQPVGSPLSLECTVEGTSNPNLYWYRQAAGRGLQLLFYSVGIGQISSEVPQNLSASRPQDRQFILSSKKLLLSDSGFYLCAWSGQAQNIQYFGAGTRLSVL.

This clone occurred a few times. CDR3 DNA: TGCGCCAGCAGCTTGGAGGACTCCCTTTTTGGCTACACCTTC. Protein: CASSLEDSLFGYTF. The rearrangement uses TRBV5-1 and TRBJ1-2; D unclear. The CDR3 is 14 residues long. V was trimmed by 0 bases and J by 7 bases, leaving 13 bases between them. Germline V gene lookup returns CDR1 SGHRS and CDR2 YFSETQ. Full variable domain (outside the CDR3, taken from reference TRBV5-1 and TRBJ1-2): KAGVTQTPRYLIKTRGQQVTLSCSPISGHRSVSWYQQTPGQGLQFLFEYFSETQRNKGNFPGRFSGRQFSNSRSEMNVSTLELGDSALYLCASSLEDSLFGYTFGSGTRLTVV.

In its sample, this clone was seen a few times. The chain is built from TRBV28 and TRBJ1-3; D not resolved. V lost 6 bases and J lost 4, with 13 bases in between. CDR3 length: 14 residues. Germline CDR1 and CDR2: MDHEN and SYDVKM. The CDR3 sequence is CASSPSGSGNTIYF. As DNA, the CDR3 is TGTGCCAGCAGCCCCTCGGGCAGCGGAAACACCATATATTTT.

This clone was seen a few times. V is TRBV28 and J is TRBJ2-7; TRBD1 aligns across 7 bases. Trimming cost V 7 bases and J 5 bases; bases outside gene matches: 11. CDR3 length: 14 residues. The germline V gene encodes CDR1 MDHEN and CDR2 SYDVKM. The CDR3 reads CASINRGRRHEQYF. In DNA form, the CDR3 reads TGTGCCAGCATCAACAGGGGACGACGGCACGAGCAGTACTTC. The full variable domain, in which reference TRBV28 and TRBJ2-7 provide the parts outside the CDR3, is DVKVTQSSRYLVKRTGEKVFLECVQDMDHENMFWYRQDPGLGLRLIYFSYDVKMKEKGDIPEGYSVSREKKERFSLILESASTNQTSMYLCASINRGRRHEQYFGPGTRLTVT.

The CDR3 bases are TGTGCCAGCAGTTACTCGTCTGCGTCCAACTATGGCTACACCTTC. Amino acids: CASSYSSASNYGYTF. The chain recombines TRBV6-5 with TRBJ1-2; D ambiguous. Deletions cut 0 bases from V and 2 bases from J, with 10 bases between. Germline CDR1 MNHEY, CDR2 SVGAGI. The CDR3 extends over 15 amino acids.

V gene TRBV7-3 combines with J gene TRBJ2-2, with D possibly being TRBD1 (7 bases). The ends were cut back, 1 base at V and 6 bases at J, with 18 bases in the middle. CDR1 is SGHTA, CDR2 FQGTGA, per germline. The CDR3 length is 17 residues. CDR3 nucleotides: TGTGCCAGCAGCTTAAATGGAGGGGGCGCAAAGGCCGGGGAGCTGTTTTTT. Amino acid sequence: CASSLNGGGAKAGELFF.

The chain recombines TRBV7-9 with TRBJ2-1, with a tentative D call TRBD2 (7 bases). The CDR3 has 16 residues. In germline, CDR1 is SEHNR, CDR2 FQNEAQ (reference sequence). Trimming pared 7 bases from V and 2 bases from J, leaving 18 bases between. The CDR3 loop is CASIPGGPSAYNEQFF. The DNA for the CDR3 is TGTGCCAGCATCCCCGGGGGGCCGTCCGCCTACAATGAGCAGTTCTTC.

As DNA, the CDR3 is TGTGCCAGCAGCGAAACATCCGGGACTAGCGCCTACAATGAGCAGTTCTTC. The encoded protein is CASSETSGTSAYNEQFF. The V and J genes are TRBV9 and TRBJ2-1; 10 positions agree with TRBD2. The CDR3 length is 17 residues. Germline trimming cut 3 bases from V and 2 bases from J; bases unmatched to any gene: 8. Germline values: CDR1 SGDLS, CDR2 YYNGEE. The full variable domain, its missing parts supplied by reference TRBV9 and TRBJ2-1, is DSGVTQTPKHLITATGQRVTLRCSPRSGDLSVYWYQQSLDQGLQFLIQYYNGEERAKGNILERFSAQQFPDLHSELNLSSLELGDSALYFCASSETSGTSAYNEQFFGPGTRLTVL.

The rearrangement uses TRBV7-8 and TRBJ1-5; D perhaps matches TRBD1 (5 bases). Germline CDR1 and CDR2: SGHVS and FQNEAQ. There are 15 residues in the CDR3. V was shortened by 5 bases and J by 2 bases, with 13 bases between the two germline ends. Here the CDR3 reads CASSRGGRGNQPQHF. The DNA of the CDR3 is TGTGCCAGCAGCCGCGGAGGCAGGGGCAATCAGCCCCAGCATTTT.

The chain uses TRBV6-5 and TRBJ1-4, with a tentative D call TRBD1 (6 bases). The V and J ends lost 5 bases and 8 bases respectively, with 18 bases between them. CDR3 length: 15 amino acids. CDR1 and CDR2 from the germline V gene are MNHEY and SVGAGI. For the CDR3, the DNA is TGTGCCAGCAGTCGCCCAGGGGCTCTAGCCGAAAAACTGTTTTTT. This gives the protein CASSRPGALAEKLFF.

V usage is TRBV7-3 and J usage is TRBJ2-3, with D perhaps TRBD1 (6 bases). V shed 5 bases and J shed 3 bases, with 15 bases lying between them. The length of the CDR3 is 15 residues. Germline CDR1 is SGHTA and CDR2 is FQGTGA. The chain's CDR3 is CASSPHGTRTDTQYF. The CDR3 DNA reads TGTGCCAGCAGCCCCCACGGGACACGGACAGATACGCAGTATTTT.